This T cell receptor (beta chain) comes out of a study of blood T cell repertoires in COVID-19. Study as a whole: The United States, Italy and Spain were the sources of the acute and convalescent COVID-19 samples. Sources were T cells, B-cell-depleted T cells, or PBMCs; the material itself was cDNA or gDNA.

In the authors' methods: Estimation of nucleated cell counts relied on the amplification of reference gene primers. TCRdb's table, derived via immunoSEQ multiplex PCR, lists solely in-frame clones and lacks some. V and J calls and clone size are as listed in that table; D and trimming were resolved from the DNA. Among approximately 200,000 clones listed, 88% were seen once. V was pared by 7 bases and J by 3 bases, with 16 bases between. This CDR3 spans 13 amino acids. The germline gives CDR1 SQVTM, CDR2 ANQGSEA. The source of this sequence is a woman in her twenties or thirties with acute or convalescent COVID-19. The chain employs TRBV29-1 and TRBJ2-7; D perhaps matches TRBD1 (5 bases). The sequenced material came from peripheral blood. CDR3 amino acids: CSAIWGFSYEQYF. CDR3 coding DNA: TGCAGCGCTATATGGGGCTTTAGCTACGAGCAGTACTTC.